These 30 T cell receptor beta chains share one sample of origin, sequenced in a study of CD8+CD57+ T cells in acquired aplastic anemia. Genomic DNA constituted the template upon which TCR beta VDJ and CDR3 profiling was performed. TCRdb passed the reads through MiXCR, listing each CDR3 protein once. The table includes 90,000 to 130,000 distinct CDR3 sequences, around 49% detected once. Sequencing input: sorted CD4+, CD8+, or CD8+CD57+ T cells (not recorded which) from PBMCs. These receptors came from a human donor in good health, serving as a control.

This rearrangement joins TRBV20-1 to TRBJ2-7; 7 nucleotides line up with TRBD1. CDR1 is DFQATT, CDR2 SNEGSKA, per germline (reference sequence). J was trimmed by 6 bases and V by 6 bases; bases with no gene match: 8. This CDR3 has 12 amino acids. This CDR3 reads CSAQGSLSEQYF. The DNA of the CDR3 is TGCAGTGCACAGGGGTCTTTGTCCGAGCAGTACTTC.

This chain uses TRBV12-3 or TRBV12-4 with TRBJ2-7; D remains ambiguous. V dropped 4 bases and J dropped 3 bases, with 7 bases sitting between them. The CDR3 has 12 amino acids. CDR3 amino acids: CASSYDIYEQYF. For the CDR3, the DNA is TGTGCCAGCAGTTACGACATCTACGAGCAGTACTTC.

The chain carries TRBV4-1 and TRBJ2-1; TRBD2 matches 12 bases. The CDR3 has 16 amino acids. CDR1 and CDR2 from the germline V gene are MGHRA and YSYEKL. The V gene end was trimmed by 0 bases and the J gene end by 6 bases; junction bases not matched to a gene: 3. The CDR3 region is CASSQEGLAGSNEQFF. CDR3 nucleotides: TGCGCCAGCAGCCAAGAAGGACTAGCGGGATCCAATGAGCAGTTCTTC.

This clonotype was seen only a few times. V gene TRBV20-1 combines with J gene TRBJ2-1, with 12 bases fitting TRBD2. V shed 4 bases, J shed 0 bases, and the junction held 4 bases outside the gene matches. CDR3 length equals 16 residues. Germline lookup yields CDR1 DFQATT and CDR2 SNEGSKA (reference sequence). Here the CDR3 DNA reads TGCAGTGCTACTAGCGGGGGGGCCGACTCCTACAATGAGCAGTTCTTC. This codes for CSATSGGADSYNEQFF.

The rearrangement links TRBV27 to TRBJ2-1, with 8 bases fitting TRBD2. V shed 8 bases, J shed 5 bases, and the junction held 5 bases outside the gene matches. The germline gives CDR1 MNHEY, CDR2 SMNVEV (reference sequence). The CDR3 has 13 residues. As DNA, the CDR3 is TGTGCCAGCGGGGGACTAGGGAACAATGAGCAGTTCTTC. This encodes CASGGLGNNEQFF.

With respect to this clonotype: This sequence may be a read error, since a much larger clone differs from it by one base. The chain carries TRBV6-4 and TRBJ2-6; TRBD1 agrees at 7 bases. J gave up 0 bases and V 0 bases, and 17 bases lay outside the gene matches. The CDR3 covers 22 residues. Germline V gene sequence: CDR1 MRHNA, CDR2 SNTAGT. As DNA, the CDR3 is TGTGCCAGCAGTGACTCGGCTAAAACAGGGGCCCCTCCCTCCTCTGGGGCCAACGTCCTGACTTTC. It encodes CASSDSAKTGAPPSSGANVLTF.

This clonotype was recorded many times. The chain is built from TRBV10-3 and TRBJ2-7; 7 nucleotides match TRBD2. Trimming removed 0 bases from V and 3 bases from J; junction bases left unmatched: 5. The CDR3 spans 15 residues. Germline loops: CDR1 ENHRY, CDR2 SYGVKD. CDR3 in amino acids: CAISESGGGGYEQYF. DNA of the CDR3: TGTGCCATCAGTGAGTCGGGGGGGGGTGGCTACGAGCAGTACTTC.

The rearrangement uses TRBV2 and TRBJ1-1; possible D gene TRBD1, 5 bases. The V end was cut by 1 base, the J end by 10 bases, with 7 bases between. Per germline, CDR1 SNHLY and CDR2 FYNNEI. The CDR3 consists of 11 residues. CDR3 coding DNA: TGTGCCAGCAGTGAAGTGGGACGAGCTTTCTTT. It specifies CASSEVGRAFF. The complete variable domain, with remaining parts taken from reference TRBV2 and TRBJ1-1, reads EPEVTQTPSHQVTQMGQEVILRCVPISNHLYFYWYRQILGQKVEFLVSFYNNEISEKSEIFDDQFSVERPDGSNFTLKIRSTKLEDSAMYFCASSEVGRAFFGQGTRLTVV.

The chain combines TRBV2 with TRBJ2-7; 12 nucleotides match TRBD2. With 7 bases clipped from V and 4 bases from J, the junction kept 8 bases outside the gene matches. Germline lookup yields CDR1 SNHLY and CDR2 FYNNEI. The CDR3 extends over 15 amino acids. CDR3 sequence reads: CASIPLAGGGYEQYF. In nucleotides, the CDR3 is TGTGCCAGCATCCCACTAGCGGGGGGCGGTTACGAGCAGTACTTC.

This clonotype was seen only a few times. A much bigger clone sits one base away, suggesting this may be a read error. J is TRBJ1-1 and V is TRBV11-3, with D possibly being TRBD1 (5 bases). The germline V gene encodes CDR1 SGHNT and CDR2 YENEEA. V was cut by 5 bases and J by 6 bases, with 13 bases left in between. The CDR3 totals 13 residues. The CDR3 nucleotides are TGTGCCAGCAGCCCGCGGGGGAGCGCTGAAGCTTTCTTT. Translated, it gives CASSPRGSAEAFF.

The rearrangement links TRBV10-2 to TRBJ2-2; TRBD1 agrees at 7 bases. CDR1 and CDR2 (germline): WSHSY, SAAADI. V was clipped by 4 bases and J by 6 bases; unmatched bases: 5. The CDR3 covers 14 residues. Written as DNA, the CDR3 is TGCGCCAGCAGTGGGGACAGAGTGGCCGGGGAGCTGTTTTTT. Protein sequence: CASSGDRVAGELFF.

This clonotype showed up many times. The chain has TRBV7-6 and TRBJ1-1, with unresolved D. CDR1 and CDR2 from the germline V gene are SGHVS and FNYEAQ. This CDR3 comprises 15 residues. The V end was cut by 1 base, the J end by 2 bases, with 11 bases between. The CDR3 here is CASSLESDANTEAFF. DNA for the CDR3: TGTGCCAGCAGCTTAGAGTCCGATGCAAACACTGAAGCTTTCTTT.

In this sample, this clonotype turned up many times. The chain carries TRBV5-6 and TRBJ2-7; TRBD1 matches 11 bases. The CDR3 length is 12 residues. Trimming cost V 7 bases and J 3 bases; bases outside gene matches: 0. Germline CDR1 and CDR2: SGHDT and YYEEEE. In nucleotides, the CDR3 is TGTGCCAGCGGGACAGGGGGCTACGAGCAGTACTTC. Residues: CASGTGGYEQYF.

This chain joins TRBV2 and TRBJ2-7; D remains ambiguous. Trimming stripped 9 bases from V and 1 base from J, with 7 bases between. The CDR3 spans 11 residues. Germline V gives CDR1 SNHLY, CDR2 FYNNEI. CDR3 region: CASARSYEQYF. CDR3 bases: TGTGCCAGTGCGCGGTCCTACGAGCAGTACTTC. Full variable domain (rest looked up from reference TRBV2 and TRBJ2-7): EPEVTQTPSHQVTQMGQEVILRCVPISNHLYFYWYRQILGQKVEFLVSFYNNEISEKSEIFDDQFSVERPDGSNFTLKIRSTKLEDSAMYFCASARSYEQYFGPGTRLTVT.

The chain carries TRBV7-6 and TRBJ2-7; D is perhaps TRBD1 or TRBD2 (7 bases each). This CDR3 is 12 amino acids long. Germline V gene data show CDR1 as SGHVS and CDR2 as FNYEAQ. This CDR3 is CAPTGRAYEQYF. The CDR3 DNA sequence: TGTGCGCCGACAGGGAGGGCCTACGAGCAGTACTTC.

Many counts were recorded for this clonotype. V usage is TRBV6-6 and J usage is TRBJ2-1; D remains ambiguous. V was clipped by 6 bases and J by 5 bases, with 17 bases between them. This CDR3 has 15 amino acids. CDR1 and CDR2 (germline): MNHNY, SVGAGI (reference sequence). The CDR3 protein is CASSYEDQLNNEQFF. CDR3 nucleotide sequence: TGTGCCAGCAGCTACGAAGATCAGCTCAACAATGAGCAGTTCTTC.

Turning to this clonotype: A much larger clone is a single base away; this may be a read error. V and J are TRBV6-1 and TRBJ1-2, with D unclear. Germline-derived CDR1 and CDR2 are MNHNS and SASEGT. The CDR3 length is 17 residues. This CDR3 reads CASSQAATTIKLEGYTF. In DNA form, the CDR3 reads TGTGCCAGCAGTCAAGCGGCCACAACAATAAAACTTGAGGGCTACACCTTC.

The chain has TRBV2 and TRBJ1-1; unclear D gene. Germline V gene lookup returns CDR1 SNHLY and CDR2 FYNNEI. The CDR3 contains 13 residues. V lost 2 bases and J 11 bases, leaving 15 bases between the germline ends. The CDR3 loop is CASSESLDFRAFF. CDR3 nucleotide sequence: TGTGCCAGCAGTGAAAGTCTGGACTTTCGGGCTTTCTTT.

The chain is built from TRBV15 and TRBJ2-7; D may correspond to TRBD1 or TRBD2 (7 bases each). The CDR3 spans 17 residues. From germline, CDR1 is LNHNV and CDR2 YYDKDF (reference sequence). V was cut by 3 bases and J by 5 bases, with 23 bases left in between. DNA of the CDR3: TGTGCCACCAGCAGTGGGGGGGGCAGGGGGATCAAAAACGAGCAGTACTTC. This translates into CATSSGGGRGIKNEQYF.

To note about this clonotype: A much bigger clone sits one base away, suggesting this may be a read error. The chain has TRBV19 and TRBJ2-1, with TRBD1 matching over 10 bases. CDR3 length: 18 amino acids. With 4 bases clipped from V and 5 bases from J, the junction kept 14 bases outside the gene matches. The germline V gene has CDR1 LNHDA and CDR2 SQIVND (reference sequence). In DNA, the CDR3 is TGTGCCAGTAGTAGACAGGAGGCCCGGGACAGGGGAAACAATGAGCAGTTCTTC. Translating it yields CASSRQEARDRGNNEQFF.

This clonotype came up many times. This rearrangement joins TRBV19 to TRBJ1-1; 11 bases are shared with TRBD1. The ends lost 5 bases at V and 2 bases at J; junction bases unmatched: 7. The CDR3 consists of 16 residues. Germline CDR1 is LNHDA and CDR2 is SQIVND (reference sequence). Here the CDR3 DNA reads TGTGCCAGTAGTCCAAGGACAGGGGGCGCTAACACTGAAGCTTTCTTT. This translates into CASSPRTGGANTEAFF.

The CDR3 region has the DNA TGTGCCAGCAGTTCGATAATTATGAACACCGGGGAGCTGTTTTTT. This sequence encodes CASSSIIMNTGELFF. J is TRBJ2-2 and V is TRBV12-3 or TRBV12-4; no definite D call. Trimming shortened V by 4 bases and J by 1 base, and 10 bases separated the two germline ends. CDR3 length equals 15 residues.

V is TRBV19 and J is TRBJ2-5, with TRBD2 matching 10 bases. Looked up from germline, CDR1 is LNHDA and CDR2 is SQIVND (reference sequence). J gave up 5 bases and V 3 bases, and 6 bases lay outside the gene matches. CDR3 length: 15 amino acids. CDR3 loop: CASSIGSGGLETQYF. In DNA, the CDR3 is TGTGCCAGTAGTATTGGTAGCGGGGGGTTGGAGACCCAGTACTTC.

The sample holds many counts of this clonotype. This CDR3 fails to terminate in the conserved phenylalanine or tryptophan, so it likely reflects a read error. The V gene is TRBV4-1, the J gene TRBJ2-7, with D perhaps TRBD1 (6 bases). V gave up 2 bases and J gave up 1 base, with 6 bases separating them. Germline values: CDR1 MGHRA, CDR2 YSYEKL. There are 13 residues in the CDR3. The CDR3 spells CASSQTGSYEQYL. CDR3 coding DNA: TGCGCCAGCAGCCAAACAGGGTCCTACGAGCAGTACCTC.

A single count supports this clonotype. The CDR3 DNA is TGTGCCAGCAGACTGCAGGGGGCGCGGGAGACCCAGTACTTC. Encoded protein: CASRLQGARETQYF. The rearrangement joins TRBV5-4 to TRBJ2-5; 8 nucleotides align to TRBD1. The J segment lost 5 bases and the V segment lost 5 bases, leaving 8 bases of the junction unmatched. The germline CDR1 and CDR2 sequences are SGHNT and YYREEE (reference sequence). There are 14 residues in the CDR3.

This clonotype occurred many times. V gene TRBV7-7 combines with J gene TRBJ1-2; no clear D gene. Germline assignment: CDR1 SSHAT and CDR2 FNYEAQ (reference sequence). This CDR3 has 17 residues. Trimming left V 1 base short and J 5 bases short, with 20 bases between. The CDR3 region has the DNA TGTGCCAGCAGCTTAGACACGGACGAAGAGGGCCAGTATGGCTACACCTTC. Translating gives CASSLDTDEEGQYGYTF.

Comments on this clonotype: A read error may account for a junction end that differs from germline. The chain uses TRBV25-1 and TRBJ2-7; possibly TRBD1 for D (5 bases). The CDR3 length is 15 residues. Per the germline V gene, CDR1 is MGHDK and CDR2 is SYGVNS. The CDR3 sequence is CASRAAGLYNSPLHF. Written as DNA, the CDR3 is TGTGCCAGCAGGGCCGCAGGGCTCTATAATTCACCCCTCCACTTC.

This clonotype was seen at least ten times. This chain joins TRBV5-4 and TRBJ2-5; 7 nucleotides line up with TRBD1. This CDR3 region has 17 residues. With V trimmed by 3 bases and J by 0 bases, 11 bases remained unmatched. The germline V gene has CDR1 SGHNT and CDR2 YYREEE (reference sequence). The CDR3 reads CASSSKMDRRYQETQYF. In DNA, the CDR3 is TGTGCCAGCAGCTCCAAAATGGACAGGCGCTACCAAGAGACCCAGTACTTC.

This clonotype was picked up a small number of times. The V and J genes are TRBV7-6 and TRBJ1-4; 7 positions agree with TRBD1. CDR1 SGHVS and CDR2 FNYEAQ come from the germline V gene. The CDR3 consists of 14 residues. V was pared by 1 base and J by 8 bases, with 4 bases of the junction left unmatched. The CDR3, as DNA: TGTGCCAGCAGCTTAGGGACAGGTGACGAAAAACTGTTTTTT. This encodes CASSLGTGDEKLFF.

There are a few counts of this clonotype. This chain connects TRBV20-1 to TRBJ2-3; no firm D call. V was trimmed by 8 bases and J by 5 bases, leaving 17 bases between them. The germline V gene has CDR1 DFQATT and CDR2 SNEGSKA (reference sequence). The CDR3 spans 13 residues. The CDR3: CSIKPGSRDTQYF. DNA for the CDR3: TGCAGTATCAAACCCGGCAGCCGAGATACGCAGTATTTT.